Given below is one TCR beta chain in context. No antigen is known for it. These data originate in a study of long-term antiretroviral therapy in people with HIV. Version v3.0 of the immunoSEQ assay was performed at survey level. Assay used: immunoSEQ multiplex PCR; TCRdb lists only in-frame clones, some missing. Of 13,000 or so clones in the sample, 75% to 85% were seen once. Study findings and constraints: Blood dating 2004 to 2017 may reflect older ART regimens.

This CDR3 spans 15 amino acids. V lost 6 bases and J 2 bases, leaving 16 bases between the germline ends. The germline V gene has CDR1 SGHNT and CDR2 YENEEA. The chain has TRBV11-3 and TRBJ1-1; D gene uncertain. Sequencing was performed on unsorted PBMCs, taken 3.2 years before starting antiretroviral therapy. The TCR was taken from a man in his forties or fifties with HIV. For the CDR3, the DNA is TGTGCCAGCAGTATTTGGAGGCAATCCAACACTGAAGCTTTCTTT. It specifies CASSIWRQSNTEAFF.